The T cell receptor beta chain under discussion was sequenced for a study of blood T cell repertoires in COVID-19. Study-wide context: COVID-19 samples, acute and convalescent, were from the United States, Italy and Spain.

The CDR3 is 15 residues long. Germline V CDR1 and CDR2: SGHNT, YYREEE (reference sequence). The trim removed 4 bases at V and 5 bases at J, leaving 10 bases unmatched. The assay was immunoSEQ multiplex PCR, and TCRdb's table has in-frame clones only and misses some. The sample lists approximately 170,000 clones; 70% to 90% were seen once. This sequence joins TRBV5-4 and TRBJ2-7; 9 positions agree with TRBD1. Source material: PBMCs or T cells enriched from blood (not recorded which). This receptor was obtained from a young woman who had recovered from COVID-19. CDR3 loop: CASSLDRGEVHEQYF. The CDR3 region has the DNA TGTGCCAGCAGCCTTGACAGGGGGGAGGTCCACGAGCAGTACTTC.